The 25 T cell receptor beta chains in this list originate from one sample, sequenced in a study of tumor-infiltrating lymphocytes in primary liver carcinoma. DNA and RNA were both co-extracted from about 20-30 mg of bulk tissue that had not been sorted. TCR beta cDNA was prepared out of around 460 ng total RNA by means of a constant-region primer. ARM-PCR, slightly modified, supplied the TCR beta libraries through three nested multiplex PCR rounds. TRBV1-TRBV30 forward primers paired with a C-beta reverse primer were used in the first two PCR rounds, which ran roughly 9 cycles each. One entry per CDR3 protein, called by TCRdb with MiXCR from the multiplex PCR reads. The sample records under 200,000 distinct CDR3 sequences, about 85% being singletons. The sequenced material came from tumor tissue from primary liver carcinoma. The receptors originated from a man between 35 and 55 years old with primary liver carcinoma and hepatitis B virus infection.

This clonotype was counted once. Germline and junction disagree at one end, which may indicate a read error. DNA of the CDR3: TGTACCAGCAGTCCTACCGGGACAGGTGATTCACCCCTCCACTTT. It yields the protein CTSSPTGTGDSPLHF. The chain has TRBV5-5 and TRBJ1-6; 8 bases match TRBD1. The germline CDR1 and CDR2 sequences are SGHKS and YYEKEE (reference sequence). The CDR3 covers 15 residues.

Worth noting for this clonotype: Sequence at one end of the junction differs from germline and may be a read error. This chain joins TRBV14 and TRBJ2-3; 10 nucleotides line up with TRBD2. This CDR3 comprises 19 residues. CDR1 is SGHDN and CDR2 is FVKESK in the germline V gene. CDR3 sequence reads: CANSYTSGTSVVNTDTQYF. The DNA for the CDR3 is TGTGCCAACAGCTATACATCCGGGACTAGCGTTGTGAACACAGATACGCAGTATTTT.

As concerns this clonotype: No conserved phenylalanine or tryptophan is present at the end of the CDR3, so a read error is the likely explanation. The CDR3 loop reads CNLRAGWGMNTEAFI. DNA for the CDR3: TGCAACCTTCGGGCGGGGTGGGGAATGAACACTGAAGCTTTCATT. This rearrangement joins TRBV29-1 to TRBJ1-1; D uncertain. This CDR3 region has 15 residues. Per germline, CDR1 SQVTM and CDR2 ANQGSEA.

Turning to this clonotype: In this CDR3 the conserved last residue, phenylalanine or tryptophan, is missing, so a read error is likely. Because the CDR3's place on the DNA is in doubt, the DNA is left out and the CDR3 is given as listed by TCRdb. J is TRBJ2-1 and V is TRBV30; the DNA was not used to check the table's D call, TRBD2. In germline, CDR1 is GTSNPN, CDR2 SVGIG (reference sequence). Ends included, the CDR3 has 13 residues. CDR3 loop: CAWSGTSGNEQIL.

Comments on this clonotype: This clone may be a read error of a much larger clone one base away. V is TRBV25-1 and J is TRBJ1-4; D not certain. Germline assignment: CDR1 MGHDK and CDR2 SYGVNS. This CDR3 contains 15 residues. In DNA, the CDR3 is TGTGCCAGCAGTGATCCCGGTGCCTATAATAAAAAACTGTTTTTT. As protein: CASSDPGAYNKKLFF.

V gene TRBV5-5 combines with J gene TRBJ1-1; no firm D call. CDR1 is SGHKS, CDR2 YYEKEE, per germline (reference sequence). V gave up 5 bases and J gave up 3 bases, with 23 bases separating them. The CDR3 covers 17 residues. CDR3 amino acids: CASRLSSFGWADTEAFF. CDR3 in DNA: TGTGCCAGCAGATTGTCTTCTTTCGGCTGGGCGGACACTGAAGCTTTCTTT.

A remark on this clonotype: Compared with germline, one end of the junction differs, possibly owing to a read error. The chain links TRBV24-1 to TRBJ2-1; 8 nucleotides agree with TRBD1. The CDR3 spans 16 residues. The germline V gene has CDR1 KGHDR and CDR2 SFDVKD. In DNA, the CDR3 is TGTGTCACCAGTGATCCCTGGACAGGGTTAACGAATGAGCAGTTCTTC. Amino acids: CVTSDPWTGLTNEQFF.

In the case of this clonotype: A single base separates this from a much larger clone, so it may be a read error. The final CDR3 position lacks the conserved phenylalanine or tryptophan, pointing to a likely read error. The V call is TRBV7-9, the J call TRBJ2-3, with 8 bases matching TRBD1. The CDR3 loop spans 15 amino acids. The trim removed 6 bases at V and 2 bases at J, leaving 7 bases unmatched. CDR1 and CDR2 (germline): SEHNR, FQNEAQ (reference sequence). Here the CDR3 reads CASSRRGQDTDTQYL. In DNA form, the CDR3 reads TGTGCCAGCAGTAGGAGGGGACAGGACACAGATACGCAGTATTTA.

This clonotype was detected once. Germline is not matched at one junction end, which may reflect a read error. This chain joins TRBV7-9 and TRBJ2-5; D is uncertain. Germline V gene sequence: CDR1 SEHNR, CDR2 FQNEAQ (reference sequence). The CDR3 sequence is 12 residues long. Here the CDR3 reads CASNQEGETQYF. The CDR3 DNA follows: TGTGCTAGCAACCAGGAAGGGGAGACCCAGTACTTC. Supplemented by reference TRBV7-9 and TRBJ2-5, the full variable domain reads DTGVSQNPRHKITKRGQNVTFRCDPISEHNRLYWYRQTLGQGPEFLTYFQNEAQLEKSRLLSDRFSAERPKGSFSTLEIQRTEQGDSAMYLCASNQEGETQYFGPGTRLLVL.

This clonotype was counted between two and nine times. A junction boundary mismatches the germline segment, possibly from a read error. The CDR3 is CANSYEVSYEQYF. The CDR3 bases are TGTGCCAACAGTTACGAGGTATCCTACGAACAGTACTTC. The rearrangement links TRBV6-2 or TRBV6-3 to TRBJ2-7; no definite D call. CDR1 is MNHEY and CDR2 is SVGEGT in the germline V gene. The CDR3 spans 13 residues.

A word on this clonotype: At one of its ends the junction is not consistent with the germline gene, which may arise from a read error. The CDR3 sequence is CASSPAGVGGVLFF. In DNA, the CDR3 is TGTGCCAGCAGCCCCGCTGGCGTAGGCGGGGTGCTGTTTTTT. This chain joins TRBV6-5 and TRBJ2-2; a possible D gene is TRBD2 (6 bases). Germline values: CDR1 MNHEY, CDR2 SVGAGI. The CDR3 contains 14 residues.

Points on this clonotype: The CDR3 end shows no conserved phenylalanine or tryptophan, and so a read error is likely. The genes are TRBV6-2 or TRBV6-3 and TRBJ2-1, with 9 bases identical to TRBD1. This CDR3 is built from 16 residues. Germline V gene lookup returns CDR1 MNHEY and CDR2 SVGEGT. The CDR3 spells CDSSPPGQGSYNGQFL. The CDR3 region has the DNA TGTGACAGCAGTCCGCCGGGACAGGGCTCCTACAATGGGCAGTTCTTA.

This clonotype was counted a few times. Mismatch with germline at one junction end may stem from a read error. CDR3 sequence reads: CASRLLAAGGGDTQYF. In DNA form, the CDR3 reads TGTGCCAGCAGACTCTTAGCAGCGGGAGGGGGGGATACGCAATACTTT. The genes are TRBV5-5 and TRBJ2-3; 10 nucleotides agree with TRBD2. The CDR3 spans 16 residues. Germline V gene sequence: CDR1 SGHKS, CDR2 YYEKEE (reference sequence).

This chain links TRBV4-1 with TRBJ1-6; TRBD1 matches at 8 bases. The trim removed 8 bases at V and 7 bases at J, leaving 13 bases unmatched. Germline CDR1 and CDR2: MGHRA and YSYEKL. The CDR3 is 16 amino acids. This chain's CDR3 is CASGSLDRGRNSPLHF. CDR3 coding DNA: TGCGCCAGCGGCTCCTTAGACAGGGGAAGGAATTCACCCCTCCACTTT.

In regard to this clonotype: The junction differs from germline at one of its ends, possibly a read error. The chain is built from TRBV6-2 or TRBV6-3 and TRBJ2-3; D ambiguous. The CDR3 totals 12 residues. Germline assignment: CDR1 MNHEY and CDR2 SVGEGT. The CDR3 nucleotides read TGCGCCAGCAGTCCCAAAGTCTTAACGCAGTATTTT. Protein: CASSPKVLTQYF.

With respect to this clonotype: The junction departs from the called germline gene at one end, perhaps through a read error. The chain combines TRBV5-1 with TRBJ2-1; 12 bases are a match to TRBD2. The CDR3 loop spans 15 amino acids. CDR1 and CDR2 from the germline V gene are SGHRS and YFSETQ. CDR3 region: CANSETSGSHNEQFF. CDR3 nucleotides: TGCGCCAACAGCGAGACTAGCGGGAGCCACAATGAGCAGTTCTTC. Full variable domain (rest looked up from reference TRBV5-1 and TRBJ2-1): KAGVTQTPRYLIKTRGQQVTLSCSPISGHRSVSWYQQTPGQGLQFLFEYFSETQRNKGNFPGRFSGRQFSNSRSEMNVSTLELGDSALYLCANSETSGSHNEQFFGPGTRLTVL.

CDR3 sequence: CASSYSIQGHSPSHF. The CDR3 bases are TGTGCCAGCAGTTACTCAATCCAGGGTCATTCACCCTCCCACTTT. The V call is TRBV6-5, the J call TRBJ1-6, with D perhaps TRBD1 (5 bases). From germline, CDR1 is MNHEY and CDR2 SVGAGI. The germline V and J ends were trimmed by 0 bases and 18 bases, with 21 bases remaining between them. The CDR3 has 15 residues.

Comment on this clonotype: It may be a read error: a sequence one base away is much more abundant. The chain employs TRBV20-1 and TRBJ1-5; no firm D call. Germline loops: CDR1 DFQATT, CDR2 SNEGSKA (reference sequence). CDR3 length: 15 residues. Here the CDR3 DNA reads TGCAATGCTAGAATCCACGGAGATAGCAATCAGCCCCAGCATTTT. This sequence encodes CNARIHGDSNQPQHF.

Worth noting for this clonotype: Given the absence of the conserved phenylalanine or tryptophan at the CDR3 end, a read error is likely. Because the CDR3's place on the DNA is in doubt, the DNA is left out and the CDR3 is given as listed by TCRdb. The CDR3 protein is CASSSQGETHYL. The gene calls are TRBV6-5 and TRBJ2-5; the D call of TRBD1 is as the table states it, not checked on the DNA. CDR1 is MNHEY, CDR2 SVGAGI, per germline. The CDR3 is 12 residues long, counting both termini.

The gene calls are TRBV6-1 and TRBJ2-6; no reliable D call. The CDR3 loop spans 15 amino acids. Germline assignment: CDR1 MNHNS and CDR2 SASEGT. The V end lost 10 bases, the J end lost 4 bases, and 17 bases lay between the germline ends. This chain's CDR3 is CATNEFSQGANVLTF. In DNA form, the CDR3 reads TGTGCCACCAATGAGTTCTCCCAAGGGGCCAACGTCCTGACTTTC.

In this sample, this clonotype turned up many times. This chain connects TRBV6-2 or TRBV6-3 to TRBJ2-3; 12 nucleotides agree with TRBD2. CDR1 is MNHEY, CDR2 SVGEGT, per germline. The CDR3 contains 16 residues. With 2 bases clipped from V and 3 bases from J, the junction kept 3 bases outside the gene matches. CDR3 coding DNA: TGTGCCAGCAGTTACCTAGCGGGAGGGCCGACAGATACGCAGTATTTT. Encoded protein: CASSYLAGGPTDTQYF.

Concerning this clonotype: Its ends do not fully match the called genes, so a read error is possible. The CDR3 DNA reads TGTGACAGCGGCTGGATTAAAGAAGAGCAGTACTTC. It specifies CDSGWIKEEQYF. The chain uses TRBV14 and TRBJ2-7, with a tentative D call TRBD2 (5 bases). CDR1 SGHDN and CDR2 FVKESK come from the germline V gene. The CDR3 runs 12 residues.

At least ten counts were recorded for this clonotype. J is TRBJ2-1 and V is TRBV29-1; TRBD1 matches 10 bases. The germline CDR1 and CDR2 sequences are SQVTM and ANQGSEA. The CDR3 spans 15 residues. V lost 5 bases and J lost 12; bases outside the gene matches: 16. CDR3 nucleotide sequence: TGCAGCGTTTTCCGTGGGACAGGGGCTGTACAGGGGCAGTTCTTC. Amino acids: CSVFRGTGAVQGQFF.

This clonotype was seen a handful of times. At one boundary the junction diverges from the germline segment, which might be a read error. CDR3 sequence: CASSEGPARGGYDYTF. The CDR3 nucleotides are TGTGCCAGCAGCGAAGGTCCGGCCAGAGGAGGATATGACTACACCTTC. The rearrangement uses TRBV6-6 and TRBJ1-2; D unresolved. Germline CDR1 and CDR2: MNHNY and SVGAGI (reference sequence). The CDR3 sequence is 16 residues long.

The CDR3 spells CASNTDWDTGELFF. The CDR3 bases are TGTGCCAGCAATACAGACTGGGACACCGGGGAGCTGTTTTTT. The chain has TRBV11-2 and TRBJ2-2; unclear D gene. The V and J ends lost 7 bases and 3 bases respectively, with 12 bases between them. Germline lookup yields CDR1 SGHAT and CDR2 FQNNGV. This CDR3 spans 14 amino acids.